This record covers a single T cell receptor beta chain. Per the study methods: Reference gene primers were amplified, and this amplification served to estimate nucleated cell counts. TCRdb keeps only in-frame clones here, not all; method: immunoSEQ multiplex PCR. D and trimming come from the DNA, and the V and J calls and clone size come from that table. In the table there are approximately 76,000 clones, around nine tenths of which are singletons. The data are from a study of blood T cell repertoires in COVID-19. V was cut by 7 bases and J by 0 bases, with 14 bases left in between. This CDR3 has 15 amino acids. Germline CDR1 reads SEHNR; CDR2 reads FQNEAQ (reference sequence).

The source of this sequence is a woman in her fifties or sixties with acute or convalescent COVID-19. The chain employs TRBV7-9 and TRBJ2-3; tentatively, D is TRBD1 (6 bases). The sample taken for sequencing was peripheral blood. The CDR3: CASMRQATSTDTQYF. The CDR3 bases are TGTGCCAGCATGCGACAGGCCACTAGCACAGATACGCAGTATTTT.